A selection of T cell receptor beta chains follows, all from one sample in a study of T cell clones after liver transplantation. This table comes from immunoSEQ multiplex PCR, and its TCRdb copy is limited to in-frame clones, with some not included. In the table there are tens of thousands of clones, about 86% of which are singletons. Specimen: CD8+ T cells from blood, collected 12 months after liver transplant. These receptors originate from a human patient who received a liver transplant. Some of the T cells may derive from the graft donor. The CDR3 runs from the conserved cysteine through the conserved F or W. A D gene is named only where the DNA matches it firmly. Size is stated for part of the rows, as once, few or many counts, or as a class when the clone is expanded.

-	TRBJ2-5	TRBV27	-	CASSSEGQLQETQYF	TGTGCCAGCAGCTCCGAAGGACAGCTCCAAGAGACCCAGTACTTC
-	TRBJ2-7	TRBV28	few	CASTPAGSGFEQYF	TGTGCCAGCACTCCCGCGGGGTCGGGGTTCGAGCAGTACTTC
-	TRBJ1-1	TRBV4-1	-	CASSQEMGVVVTEAFF	TGCGCCAGCAGCCAAGAAATGGGGGTGGTCGTCACTGAAGCTTTCTTT
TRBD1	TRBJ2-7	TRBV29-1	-	CSVEDQGTGDEQYF	TGCAGCGTTGAAGATCAGGGGACAGGGGACGAGCAGTACTTC
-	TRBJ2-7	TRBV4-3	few	CASSQDLGTYEQYF	TGCGCCAGCAGCCAAGATTTAGGAACCTACGAGCAGTACTTC
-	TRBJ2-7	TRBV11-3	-	CASSLTASYEQYF	TGTGCCAGCAGCTTGACAGCCTCCTACGAGCAGTACTTC
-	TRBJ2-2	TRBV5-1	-	CASSLVEDPGELFF	TGCGCCAGCAGCTTGGTCGAGGATCCCGGGGAGCTGTTTTTT
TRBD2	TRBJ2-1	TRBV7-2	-	CASSFGLAVYNEQFF	TGTGCCAGCAGCTTCGGACTAGCGGTATACAATGAGCAGTTCTTC
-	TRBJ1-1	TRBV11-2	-	CASSLDLGTEAFF	TGTGCCAGCAGCTTAGATCTGGGAACTGAAGCTTTCTTT
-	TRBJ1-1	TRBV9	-	CASSVIMNTEAFF	TGTGCCAGCAGCGTAATTATGAACACTGAAGCTTTCTTT
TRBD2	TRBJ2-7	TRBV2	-	CASSEGGLAVF	TGTGCCAGCAGTGAAGGGGGACTAGCGGTCTTC
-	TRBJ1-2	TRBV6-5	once	CASSYGTYYGYTF	TGTGCCAGCAGTTACGGGACATATTATGGCTACACCTTC
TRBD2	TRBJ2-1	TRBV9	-	CASSTRGGSYNEQFF	TGTGCCAGCAGCACACGCGGGGGCTCCTACAATGAGCAGTTCTTC
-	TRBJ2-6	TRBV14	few	CASKQSGANVLTF	TGTGCCAGCAAGCAGTCTGGGGCCAACGTCCTGACTTTC
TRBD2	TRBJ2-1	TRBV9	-	CASSQGLAVANEQFF	TGTGCCAGCAGCCAGGGACTAGCGGTCGCCAATGAGCAGTTCTTC